This T cell receptor (beta chain) was sequenced for a study of cytomegalovirus exposure and HLA in healthy donors. In the PCR, 60 Vbeta and 13 Jbeta primers were used. TCRdb's copy holds only in-frame clones and misses some; the assay was immunoSEQ multiplex PCR. The table has about 140,000 clones, about 84% seen once. This CDR3 has 14 residues. The germline V gene has CDR1 SGHTA and CDR2 FQGNSA. Trimming left V 2 bases short and J 4 bases short, with 8 bases between. Sequenced material: PBMCs. The gene calls are TRBV7-2 and TRBJ1-4; D gene uncertain. This clonotype originated in a woman between 40 and 50 years old in good health and CMV-seropositive. CDR3 region: CASSLSGLNEKLFF. CDR3 sequence (DNA): TGTGCCAGCAGCTTATCGGGTCTTAATGAAAAACTGTTTTTT.